Following are 29 T cell receptor beta chains from one sample sequenced in a study of blood T cells in healthy people across ages. A second PCR of 7 to 11 cycles used a sample-barcoded 5' primer and a J-beta primer mix. TCRdb recomputed calls from the 5' RACE reads with MiXCR, one row per CDR3 protein. The top ten clones hold 15% to 25% of a sample with hundreds of thousands of distinct CDR3 sequences, roughly 44% of them seen once. Sequencing was performed on blood. Source of these receptors: a man between 60 and 75 years old in good health.

This clonotype has a count of ten or more. V and J are TRBV7-2 and TRBJ1-1; D is uncertain. V lost 6 bases and J lost 1, with 9 bases in between. Germline values: CDR1 SGHTA, CDR2 FQGNSA. The CDR3 extends over 13 amino acids. CDR3 sequence (DNA): TGTGCCAGCAGTTTTGGTCGGAACACTGAAGCTTTCTTT. The encoded protein is CASSFGRNTEAFF.

The chain employs TRBV9 and TRBJ1-1; no firm D call. CDR1 is SGDLS and CDR2 is YYNGEE in the germline V gene. Trimming shortened V by 0 bases and J by 4 bases, and 7 bases separated the two germline ends. The CDR3 runs 13 residues. The CDR3 DNA reads as TGTGCCAGCAGCGTAGGTCCAAGCACTGAAGCTTTCTTT. Amino acids: CASSVGPSTEAFF.

This clonotype was counted only a few times. The chain has TRBV5-1 and TRBJ2-1; D is unclear. Germline CDR1 SGHRS, CDR2 YFSETQ. The CDR3 sequence is 12 residues long. Trimming removed 2 bases at V and 9 bases at J, with 9 bases between. CDR3 nucleotide sequence: TGCGCCAGCAGCTTCGATAATGGTGAGCAGTTCTTC. It specifies CASSFDNGEQFF.

This clonotype was picked up a small number of times. V is TRBV5-5 and J is TRBJ2-4; D is unresolved. Germline CDR1 reads SGHKS; CDR2 reads YYEKEE (reference sequence). This CDR3 contains 13 residues. The V end lost 4 bases, the J end lost 9 bases, and 14 bases lay between the germline ends. This CDR3 reads CASSPDLSGIQYF. The CDR3 nucleotides read TGTGCCAGCAGCCCCGATCTCAGTGGCATTCAGTACTTC.

CDR3: CASSYPGTGFEQFF. The CDR3 DNA sequence: TGTGCCAGCAGTTACCCCGGGACAGGGTTTGAGCAGTTCTTC. V usage is TRBV6-2 or TRBV6-3 and J usage is TRBJ2-1, with TRBD1 identical over 9 bases. The CDR3 consists of 14 residues. Looked up from germline, CDR1 is MNHEY and CDR2 is SVGEGT. V gave up 2 bases and J gave up 9 bases; unmatched junction bases: 5.

The rearrangement joins TRBV11-3 to TRBJ1-1; D may be TRBD1 (6 bases). V lost 8 bases and J 6 bases, leaving 13 bases between the germline ends. Germline loops: CDR1 SGHNT, CDR2 YENEEA. This CDR3 comprises 12 residues. CDR3 sequence: CASGGVGAEAFF. The DNA for the CDR3 is TGTGCCAGCGGGGGCGTGGGGGCTGAAGCTTTCTTT.

The genes are TRBV20-1 and TRBJ2-3; D gene unclear. Trimming took off 5 bases at V and 4 bases at J, with 7 bases between the two ends. The V gene's germline CDR1 is DFQATT and CDR2 SNEGSKA (reference sequence). CDR3 length equals 11 residues. The CDR3 reads CSARKADTQYF. CDR3 coding DNA: TGCAGTGCTCGAAAGGCAGATACGCAGTATTTT.

This clonotype was seen at least ten times. The rearrangement uses TRBV10-3 and TRBJ2-7, with 8 bases lining up with TRBD1. This CDR3 is 15 amino acids long. J gave up 0 bases and V 6 bases, and 7 bases lay outside the gene matches. Germline-derived CDR1 and CDR2 are ENHRY and SYGVKD. The CDR3 nucleotides are TGTGCCATCAGACCGGGACAGGCCAGCTCCTACGAGCAGTACTTC. Protein: CAIRPGQASSYEQYF.

Comments on this clonotype: This may stem from a read error, because a much larger clone lies one nucleotide away. V is TRBV7-2 and J is TRBJ2-6; 7 nucleotides agree with TRBD1. This CDR3 has 18 amino acids. The J segment lost 0 bases and the V segment lost 7 bases, leaving 12 bases of the junction unmatched. Germline V lookup: CDR1 SGHTA, CDR2 FQGNSA. CDR3 amino acids: CASTLERTGPSGANVLTF. DNA for the CDR3: TGTGCCAGCACCTTGGAGAGGACAGGACCCTCTGGGGCCAACGTCCTGACTTTC.

The chain uses TRBV20-1 and TRBJ2-5; D might be TRBD1 or TRBD2, each matching 5 bases. The CDR3 sequence is 14 residues long. In germline, CDR1 is DFQATT, CDR2 SNEGSKA (reference sequence). Trimming left V 1 base short and J 11 bases short, with 20 bases between. The CDR3 DNA reads TGCAGTGCTAGAGCTGTGGGCAGGGAGAAAAAACAGTACTTC. This gives the protein CSARAVGREKKQYF.

The V gene is TRBV7-2, the J gene TRBJ1-4; D may be TRBD1 (5 bases). CDR1 and CDR2 (germline): SGHTA, FQGNSA. V was cut by 5 bases and J by 0 bases, with 13 bases left in between. The CDR3 runs 16 residues. The CDR3 sequence: CASSHRTLSTNEKLFF. The CDR3 region has the DNA TGTGCCAGCAGCCACCGGACACTCTCAACTAATGAAAAACTGTTTTTT.

The DNA for the CDR3 is TGTGCCAGCAGCCCGCGGCGGAATCTACCAGATACGCAGTATTTT. This gives the protein CASSPRRNLPDTQYF. J is TRBJ2-3 and V is TRBV3-1; no reliable D call. Germline V gene sequence: CDR1 LGHDT, CDR2 YNNKEL (reference sequence). This CDR3 is built from 15 residues. Trimming removed 4 bases at V and 4 bases at J, with 15 bases between.

This clonotype was detected only a few times. The genes are TRBV29-1 and TRBJ1-2; D perhaps matches TRBD1 (5 bases). The germline V gene encodes CDR1 SQVTM and CDR2 ANQGSEA. The CDR3 loop spans 13 amino acids. V was clipped by 8 bases and J by 4 bases, with 17 bases between them. The CDR3: CSTGPGLSYGYTF. CDR3 nucleotides: TGCAGCACCGGACCGGGACTCAGCTATGGCTACACCTTC.

This sequence joins TRBV5-1 and TRBJ1-2; D may be TRBD1 (6 bases). Germline CDR1 SGHRS, CDR2 YFSETQ. This CDR3 is 16 amino acids long. The V end lost 0 bases, the J end lost 0 bases, and 12 bases lay between the germline ends. The CDR3, as DNA: TGCGCCAGCAGCTTGGATGGAGGGGGGGCTAACTATGGCTACACCTTC. Encoded protein: CASSLDGGGANYGYTF.

The chain recombines TRBV20-1 with TRBJ1-2; D is ambiguous. Germline V gene sequence: CDR1 DFQATT, CDR2 SNEGSKA (reference sequence). V shed 0 bases and J shed 5 bases, with 13 bases lying between them. This CDR3 spans 14 amino acids. Here the CDR3 DNA reads TGCAGTGCTAGAGATAGAACTGACCTATATGGCTACACCTTC. Its protein is CSARDRTDLYGYTF.

The rearrangement links TRBV6-6 to TRBJ2-2; D remains ambiguous. Per germline, CDR1 MNHNY and CDR2 SVGAGI (reference sequence). With 0 bases removed from V and 6 bases from J, the gap between germline ends came to 14 bases. This CDR3 has 16 residues. In nucleotides, the CDR3 is TGTGCCAGCAGTTACTCGGGCCTTGGCGGAGCCGGGGAGCTGTTTTTT. Translation gives CASSYSGLGGAGELFF.

This chain uses TRBV18 with TRBJ2-3; TRBD2 aligns across 8 bases. With 6 bases clipped from V and 2 bases from J, the junction kept 7 bases outside the gene matches. Germline V gives CDR1 KGHSH, CDR2 LQKENI. The CDR3 extends over 15 amino acids. The CDR3, as DNA: TGTGCCAGCTCCCCCATTAGCGGGAACACAGATACGCAGTATTTT. It specifies CASSPISGNTDTQYF.

The genes are TRBV20-1 and TRBJ2-5, with TRBD2 identical over 7 bases. Losses at the gene ends were 0 bases for V and 1 base for J; bases not matched to a gene: 8. CDR1 DFQATT and CDR2 SNEGSKA come from the germline V gene (reference sequence). The CDR3 length is 16 residues. In DNA, the CDR3 is TGCAGTGCTAGAGATATTGGGGGGGGGACCCAAGAGACCCAGTACTTC. It is translated as CSARDIGGGTQETQYF.

The V and J genes are TRBV27 and TRBJ1-5, with D possibly TRBD1 on 5 matching bases. Germline CDR1 is MNHEY and CDR2 is SMNVEV (reference sequence). This CDR3 comprises 15 residues. Trimming took 1 base from V and 2 from J, leaving 9 bases between them. The CDR3 reads CASSLYGGGNQPQHF. The CDR3 DNA follows: TGTGCCAGCAGTTTATATGGGGGGGGCAATCAGCCCCAGCATTTT.

A word on this clonotype: This CDR3 fails to terminate in the conserved phenylalanine or tryptophan, so it likely reflects a read error. V usage is TRBV7-9 and J usage is TRBJ2-1; D gene unclear. Germline CDR1 is SEHNR and CDR2 is FQNEAQ (reference sequence). The CDR3 runs 12 residues. The CDR3 coding sequence is TGTACCAGCAGCCCTGGGTGGAATGAGCAGTTCTTG. This gives the protein CTSSPGWNEQFL.

In regard to this clonotype: The junction and the germline gene differ at one end; a read error may be behind it. The chain employs TRBV5-1 and TRBJ2-3; D gene uncertain. This CDR3 has 17 residues. Germline CDR1 reads SGHRS; CDR2 reads YFSETQ. CDR3 DNA sequence: TGCACCAGCAGCTTGACTGGAGAGACGCCCGGACCAGATACGCAGTATTTT. Translating it yields CTSSLTGETPGPDTQYF.

CDR3 in amino acids: CASSSSDGFPYNEQFF. CDR3 nucleotide sequence: TGTGCCAGCAGTTCCTCCGACGGGTTCCCCTACAATGAGCAGTTCTTC. The rearrangement joins TRBV6-2 or TRBV6-3 to TRBJ2-1, with D hard to call. Germline V lookup: CDR1 MNHEY, CDR2 SVGEGT. Trimming removed 4 bases at V and 2 bases at J, with 15 bases between. This CDR3 has 16 residues.

The chain is built from TRBV20-1 and TRBJ2-5; 8 bases match TRBD2. The CDR3 spans 15 residues. Per the germline V gene, CDR1 is DFQATT and CDR2 is SNEGSKA (reference sequence). Losses at the gene ends were 1 base for V and 4 bases for J; bases not matched to a gene: 8. CDR3 nucleotides: TGCAGTGCTAGAGGGGGCGCAGCGGGGGTAGAGACCCAGTACTTC. This sequence encodes CSARGGAAGVETQYF.

J is TRBJ2-3 and V is TRBV20-1; 7 bases map to TRBD1. The germline CDR1 and CDR2 sequences are DFQATT and SNEGSKA (reference sequence). This CDR3 has 12 amino acids. Unmatched junction bases numbered 4, after V lost 6 bases and J lost 4 bases. For the CDR3, the DNA is TGCAGTGCAGACAGGGTTGCAGATACGCAGTATTTT. As protein: CSADRVADTQYF.

The chain links TRBV15 to TRBJ2-4, with D perhaps matching TRBD1 (6 bases). V was clipped by 4 bases and J by 15 bases, with 19 bases between them. This CDR3 is 13 amino acids long. Germline V gene sequence: CDR1 LNHNV, CDR2 YYDKDF (reference sequence). The CDR3, as DNA: TGTGCCACCAGCAAAGGGACATCCCACGAGCTGTACTTC. Protein product: CATSKGTSHELYF.

In the case of this clonotype: Compared with germline, one end of the junction differs, possibly owing to a read error. V and J are TRBV6-6 and TRBJ2-3, with 7 bases lining up with TRBD1. Germline CDR1 is MNHNY and CDR2 is SVGAGI (reference sequence). CDR3 length: 15 residues. The CDR3 protein is CANSYSGQNTDTQYF. Here the CDR3 DNA reads TGTGCCAACAGTTATTCGGGACAGAACACAGATACGCAGTATTTT.

This clonotype was counted only a few times. The V gene is TRBV20-1, the J gene TRBJ2-7; 9 nucleotides line up with TRBD2. Germline V gives CDR1 DFQATT, CDR2 SNEGSKA (reference sequence). J was trimmed by 0 bases and V by 1 base; bases with no gene match: 1. This CDR3 is 14 amino acids long. CDR3 region: CSARARGGSYEQYF. CDR3 nucleotide sequence: TGCAGTGCTAGAGCGCGGGGGGGCTCCTACGAGCAGTACTTC.

This clonotype was observed a few times. Being one base from a much bigger clone, this may be a read error. The chain couples TRBV7-2 to TRBJ2-5; 10 bases are shared with TRBD1. The CDR3 is 15 amino acids. Germline-derived CDR1 and CDR2 are SGHTA and FQGNSA. Trimming at V came to 0 bases and at J to 5 bases, leaving 3 bases not matched to a gene. The chain's CDR3 is CASSLAGTGVETQYF. The CDR3 region has the DNA TGTGCCAGCAGCTTAGCGGGGACAGGGGTTGAGACCCAGTACTTC.

The chain joins TRBV6-5 to TRBJ2-5; D could derive from TRBD1 or TRBD2 (5 bases each). Germline values: CDR1 MNHEY, CDR2 SVGAGI. This CDR3 region has 15 residues. Trimming stripped 5 bases from V and 5 bases from J, with 18 bases between. CDR3 nucleotides: TGTGCCAGCAGTCGCCGGGGCACCTGGGGGGAGACCCAGTACTTC. Protein sequence: CASSRRGTWGETQYF.